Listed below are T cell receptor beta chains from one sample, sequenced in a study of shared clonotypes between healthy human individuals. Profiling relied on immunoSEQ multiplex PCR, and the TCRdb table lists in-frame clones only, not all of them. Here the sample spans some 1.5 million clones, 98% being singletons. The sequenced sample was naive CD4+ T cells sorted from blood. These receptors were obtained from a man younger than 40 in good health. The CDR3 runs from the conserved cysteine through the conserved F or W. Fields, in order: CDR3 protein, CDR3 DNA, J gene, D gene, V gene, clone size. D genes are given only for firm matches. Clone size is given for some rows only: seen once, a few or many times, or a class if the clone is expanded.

CASSPIPGQGNDYEQYF,TGTGCCAGCAGCCCAATCCCGGGACAGGGTAATGACTACGAGCAGTACTTC,TRBJ2-7,TRBD1,TRBV7-9,once
CSVAHPSGEQYF,TGCAGCGTCGCACATCCCTCGGGGGAGCAGTACTTC,TRBJ2-7,.,TRBV29-1,.
CASSEALGINQPQHF,TGTGCCAGCAGTGAAGCGCTCGGTATTAATCAGCCCCAGCATTTT,TRBJ1-5,.,TRBV6-1,.
CASSLASLISNQPQHF,TGTGCCAGCAGTTTAGCAAGTTTAATAAGCAATCAGCCCCAGCATTTT,TRBJ1-5,.,TRBV2,.
CASSSPLAGGQETQYF,TGTGCCAGCAGCTCGCCACTAGCGGGAGGCCAAGAGACCCAGTACTTC,TRBJ2-5,TRBD2,TRBV5-6,.
CASSLTGTGTYEQYF,TGCGCCAGCAGCCTAACCGGGACGGGGACCTACGAGCAGTACTTC,TRBJ2-7,.,TRBV4-1,.
CASSLNPGLGTGELFF,TGTGCCAGCAGCTTGAATCCAGGACTGGGCACCGGGGAGCTGTTTTTT,TRBJ2-2,.,TRBV5-5,.
CAWSRRGGNQPQHF,TGTGCCTGGAGTCGACGGGGGGGCAATCAGCCCCAGCATTTT,TRBJ1-5,.,TRBV30,.
CASGPALAGGPETQYF,TGTGCTAGTGGGCCAGCGTTAGCGGGAGGGCCAGAGACCCAGTACTTC,TRBJ2-5,TRBD2,TRBV12-5,.
CSTQGQGEGTQYF,TGCAGCACACAAGGACAGGGCGAGGGGACCCAGTACTTC,TRBJ2-5,TRBD1,TRBV29-1,.
CATSPFRGEQFF,TGTGCCACCAGTCCGTTCCGTGGGGAGCAGTTCTTC,TRBJ2-1,.,TRBV15,.
CSAKDRLLNNEQFF,TGCAGCGCCAAGGACCGACTTTTAAACAATGAGCAGTTCTTC,TRBJ2-1,.,TRBV29-1,.
CATNGQGLTDTQYF,TGTGCCACCAATGGACAGGGCCTCACAGATACGCAGTATTTT,TRBJ2-3,TRBD1,TRBV27,.
CASSLVGTAINEQFF,TGTGCCAGCAGCTTAGTTGGGACTGCAATTAATGAGCAGTTCTTC,TRBJ2-1,.,TRBV7-2,.
CASSYEGTSGRYEQYF,TGTGCCAGCAGTTACGAAGGGACTAGCGGGAGGTACGAGCAGTACTTC,TRBJ2-7,TRBD2,TRBV6-8,.
CASSLNRGKTGQPQHF,TGTGCCAGCAGCTTAAACAGGGGTAAAACGGGACAGCCCCAGCATTTT,TRBJ1-5,TRBD1,TRBV5-8,.
CASGRDTDTQYF,TGTGCTAGTGGGCGGGACACAGATACGCAGTATTTT,TRBJ2-3,.,TRBV12-5,.
CASSLSGWTSDETQYF,TGTGCCAGCAGCCTCTCAGGCTGGACTAGCGACGAGACCCAGTACTTC,TRBJ2-5,TRBD2,TRBV7-6,.
CASSLGYEQYF,TGTGCCAGCAGCTTGGGCTACGAGCAGTACTTC,TRBJ2-7,.,TRBV5-8,.
CASSPVYQPQHF,TGTGCCAGTAGTCCCGTCTATCAGCCCCAGCATTTT,TRBJ1-5,.,TRBV19,.
CASRPRGGGEVPEAFF,TGTGCCAGCAGACCGAGGGGAGGGGGCGAGGTACCTGAAGCTTTCTTT,TRBJ1-1,TRBD1,TRBV27,once